This TCR beta chain was profiled in a study of cytomegalovirus exposure and HLA in healthy donors. Study outcomes and limitations: TCR beta V- and J-gene trimming was later associated with a missense DCLRE1C variant. The study labeled about 160 TCR beta chains cytomegalovirus-associated.

Concerning this clone: Its specificity is not known.

The trim removed 10 bases at V and 7 bases at J, leaving 9 bases unmatched. This CDR3 has 14 residues. CDR1 MNHNY and CDR2 SVGAGI come from the germline V gene (reference sequence). The primer mix had 60 Vbeta and 13 Jbeta primers. Profiling relied on immunoSEQ multiplex PCR, and the TCRdb table lists in-frame clones only, not all of them. The table includes some 130,000 clones, 79% detected once. The gene calls are TRBV6-6 and TRBJ2-1; 11 nucleotides match TRBD2. This clonotype was obtained from a female donor in good health and CMV-seronegative. The sequenced material came from PBMCs. Here the CDR3 DNA reads TGTGCCACTAAGGGACTAGCGGACAAAAATGAGCAGTTCTTC. Amino acids: CATKGLADKNEQFF.